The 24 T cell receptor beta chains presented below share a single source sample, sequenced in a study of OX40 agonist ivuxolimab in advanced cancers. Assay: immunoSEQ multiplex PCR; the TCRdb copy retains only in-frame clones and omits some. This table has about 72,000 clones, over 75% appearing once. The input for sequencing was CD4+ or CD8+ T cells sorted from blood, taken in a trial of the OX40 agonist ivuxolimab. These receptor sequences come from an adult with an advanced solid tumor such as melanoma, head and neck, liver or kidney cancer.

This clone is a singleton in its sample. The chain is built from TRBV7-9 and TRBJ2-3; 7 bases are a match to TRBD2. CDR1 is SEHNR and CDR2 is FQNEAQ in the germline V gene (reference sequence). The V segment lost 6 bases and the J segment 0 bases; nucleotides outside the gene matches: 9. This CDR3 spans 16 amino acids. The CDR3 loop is CASRLSGALSTDTQYF. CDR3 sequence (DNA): TGTGCCAGCAGGCTAAGCGGGGCCCTGAGCACAGATACGCAGTATTTT. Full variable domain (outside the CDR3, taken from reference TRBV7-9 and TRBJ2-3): DTGVSQNPRHKITKRGQNVTFRCDPISEHNRLYWYRQTLGQGPEFLTYFQNEAQLEKSRLLSDRFSAERPKGSFSTLEIQRTEQGDSAMYLCASRLSGALSTDTQYFGPGTRLTVL.

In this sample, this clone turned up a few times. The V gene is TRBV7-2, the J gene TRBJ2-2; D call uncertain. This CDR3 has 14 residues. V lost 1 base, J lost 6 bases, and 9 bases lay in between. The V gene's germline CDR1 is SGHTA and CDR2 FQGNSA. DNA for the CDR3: TGTGCCAGCAGCTTAGTTTTCTCTGCCGGGGAGCTGTTTTTT. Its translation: CASSLVFSAGELFF.

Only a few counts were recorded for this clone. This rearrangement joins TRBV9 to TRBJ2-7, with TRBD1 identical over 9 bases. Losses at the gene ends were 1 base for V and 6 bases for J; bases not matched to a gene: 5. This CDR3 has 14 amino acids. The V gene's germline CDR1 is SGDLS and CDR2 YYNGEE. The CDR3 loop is CASSVLGQGGEQYF. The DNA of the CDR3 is TGTGCCAGCAGCGTACTGGGACAGGGAGGCGAGCAGTACTTC.

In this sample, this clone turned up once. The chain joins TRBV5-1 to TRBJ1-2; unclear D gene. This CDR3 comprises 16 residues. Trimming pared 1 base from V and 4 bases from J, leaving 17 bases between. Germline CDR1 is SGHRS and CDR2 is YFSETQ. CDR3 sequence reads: CASSLNPLEGFYGYTF. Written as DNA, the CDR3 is TGCGCCAGCAGCTTGAACCCCTTGGAAGGATTCTATGGCTACACCTTC. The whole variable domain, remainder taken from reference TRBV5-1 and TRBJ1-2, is KAGVTQTPRYLIKTRGQQVTLSCSPISGHRSVSWYQQTPGQGLQFLFEYFSETQRNKGNFPGRFSGRQFSNSRSEMNVSTLELGDSALYLCASSLNPLEGFYGYTFGSGTRLTVV.

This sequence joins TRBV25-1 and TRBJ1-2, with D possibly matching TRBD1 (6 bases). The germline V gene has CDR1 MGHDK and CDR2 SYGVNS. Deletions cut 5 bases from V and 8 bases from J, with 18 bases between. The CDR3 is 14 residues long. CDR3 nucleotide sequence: TGTGCCAGCAGTCCCCTGGGCAGGGGAACCGGCTACACCTTC. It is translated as CASSPLGRGTGYTF.

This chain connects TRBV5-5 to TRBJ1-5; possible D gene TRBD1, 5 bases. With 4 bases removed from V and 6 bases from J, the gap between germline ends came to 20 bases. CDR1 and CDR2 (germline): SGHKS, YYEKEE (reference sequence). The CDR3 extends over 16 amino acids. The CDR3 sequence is CASSRDQPRQGQPQHF. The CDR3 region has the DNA TGTGCCAGCAGCCGAGATCAGCCCCGGCAGGGTCAGCCCCAGCATTTT. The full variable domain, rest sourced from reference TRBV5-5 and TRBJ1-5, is DAGVTQSPTHLIKTRGQQVTLRCSPISGHKSVSWYQQVLGQGPQFIFQYYEKEERGRGNFPDRFSARQFPNYSSELNVNALLLGDSALYLCASSRDQPRQGQPQHFGDGTRLSIL.

CDR3 DNA: TGTGCCAGCTTCGACCCGACACGTCACTACGAGCAGTACTTC. Protein: CASFDPTRHYEQYF. This chain uses TRBV7-9 with TRBJ2-7; D call uncertain. Deletions cut 8 bases from V and 3 bases from J, with 17 bases between. Germline loops: CDR1 SEHNR, CDR2 FQNEAQ (reference sequence). This CDR3 is built from 14 residues.

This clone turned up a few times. For the CDR3, the DNA is TGTGCCAGCAGTGTCGGGCAGGAGGGGCAGCCCCAGCATTTT. This sequence encodes CASSVGQEGQPQHF. The chain couples TRBV2 to TRBJ1-5; tentatively, D is TRBD1 (5 bases). Germline CDR1 SNHLY, CDR2 FYNNEI. Trimming took 4 bases from V and 7 from J, leaving 14 bases between them. The CDR3 spans 14 residues.

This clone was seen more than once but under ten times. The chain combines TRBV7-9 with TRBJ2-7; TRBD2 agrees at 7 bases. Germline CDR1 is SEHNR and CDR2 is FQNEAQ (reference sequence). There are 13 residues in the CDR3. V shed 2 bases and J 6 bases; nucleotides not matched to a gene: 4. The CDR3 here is CASSLFPGGEQYF. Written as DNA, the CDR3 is TGTGCCAGCAGCTTATTCCCGGGGGGCGAGCAGTACTTC.

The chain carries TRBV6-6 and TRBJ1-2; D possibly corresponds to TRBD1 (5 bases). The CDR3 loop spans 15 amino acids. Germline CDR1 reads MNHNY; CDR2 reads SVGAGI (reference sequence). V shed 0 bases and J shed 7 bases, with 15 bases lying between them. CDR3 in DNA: TGTGCCAGCAGTTACTCTGGGGGGGAGGGCGGTGGCTACACCTTC. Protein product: CASSYSGGEGGGYTF.

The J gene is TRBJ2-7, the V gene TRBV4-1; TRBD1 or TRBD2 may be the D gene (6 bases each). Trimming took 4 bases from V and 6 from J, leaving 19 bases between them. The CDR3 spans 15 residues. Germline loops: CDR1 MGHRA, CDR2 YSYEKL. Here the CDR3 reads CASSPPFRGGSEQYF. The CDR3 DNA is TGCGCCAGCAGCCCCCCATTCAGAGGGGGGTCCGAGCAGTACTTC.

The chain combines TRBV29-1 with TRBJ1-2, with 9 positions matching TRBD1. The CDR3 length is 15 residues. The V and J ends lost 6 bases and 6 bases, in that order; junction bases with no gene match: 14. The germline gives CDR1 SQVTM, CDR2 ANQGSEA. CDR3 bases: TGCAGCGTCCACTGGGACGGACAGGGGAGTAATGGCTACACCTTC. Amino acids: CSVHWDGQGSNGYTF.

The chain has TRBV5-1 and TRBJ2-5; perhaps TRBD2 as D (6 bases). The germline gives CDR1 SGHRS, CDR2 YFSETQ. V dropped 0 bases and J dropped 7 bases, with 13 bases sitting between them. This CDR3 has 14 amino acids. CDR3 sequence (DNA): TGCGCCAGCAGCTTGGACCCGGGAGAGGGGACCCAGTACTTC. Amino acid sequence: CASSLDPGEGTQYF.

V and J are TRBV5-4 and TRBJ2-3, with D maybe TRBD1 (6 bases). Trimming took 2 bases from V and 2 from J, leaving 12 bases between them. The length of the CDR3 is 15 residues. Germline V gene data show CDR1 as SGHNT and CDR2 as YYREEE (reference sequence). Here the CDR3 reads CASSFRQAYTDTQYF. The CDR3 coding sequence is TGTGCCAGCAGCTTCCGACAGGCGTACACAGATACGCAGTATTTT.

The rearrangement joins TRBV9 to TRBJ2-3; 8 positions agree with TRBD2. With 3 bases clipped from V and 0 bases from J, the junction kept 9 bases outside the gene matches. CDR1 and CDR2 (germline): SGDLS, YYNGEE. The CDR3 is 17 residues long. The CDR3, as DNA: TGTGCCAGCAGCGGAGCCGGGGGGGCCCATAGCACAGATACGCAGTATTTT. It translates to CASSGAGGAHSTDTQYF.

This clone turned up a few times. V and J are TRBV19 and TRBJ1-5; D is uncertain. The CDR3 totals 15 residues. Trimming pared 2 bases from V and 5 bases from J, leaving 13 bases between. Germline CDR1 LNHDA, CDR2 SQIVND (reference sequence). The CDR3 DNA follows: TGTGCCAGTAGTATACCGGGTTTGTCGGATCAGCCCCAGCATTTT. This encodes CASSIPGLSDQPQHF.

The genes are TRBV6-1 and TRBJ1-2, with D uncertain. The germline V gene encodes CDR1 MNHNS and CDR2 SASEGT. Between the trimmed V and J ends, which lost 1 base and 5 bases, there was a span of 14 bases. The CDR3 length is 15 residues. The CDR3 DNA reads TGTGCCAGCAGTGAAGGCTCGGCAGCCTTATATGGCTACACCTTC. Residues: CASSEGSAALYGYTF.

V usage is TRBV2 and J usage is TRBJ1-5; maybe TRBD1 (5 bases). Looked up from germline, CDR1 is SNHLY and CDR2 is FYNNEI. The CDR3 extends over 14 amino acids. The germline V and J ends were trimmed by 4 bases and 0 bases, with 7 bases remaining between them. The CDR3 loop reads CASSGTNSNQPQHF. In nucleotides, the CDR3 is TGTGCCAGCAGTGGGACAAATAGCAATCAGCCCCAGCATTTT.

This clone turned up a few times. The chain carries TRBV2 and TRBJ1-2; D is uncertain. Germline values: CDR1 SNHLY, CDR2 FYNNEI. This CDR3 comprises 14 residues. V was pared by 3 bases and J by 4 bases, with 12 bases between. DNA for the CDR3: TGTGCCAGCAGTGAGGAGGGTTTTGGCTATGGCTACACCTTC. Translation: CASSEEGFGYGYTF. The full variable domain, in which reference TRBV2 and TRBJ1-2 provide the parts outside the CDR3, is EPEVTQTPSHQVTQMGQEVILRCVPISNHLYFYWYRQILGQKVEFLVSFYNNEISEKSEIFDDQFSVERPDGSNFTLKIRSTKLEDSAMYFCASSEEGFGYGYTFGSGTRLTVV.

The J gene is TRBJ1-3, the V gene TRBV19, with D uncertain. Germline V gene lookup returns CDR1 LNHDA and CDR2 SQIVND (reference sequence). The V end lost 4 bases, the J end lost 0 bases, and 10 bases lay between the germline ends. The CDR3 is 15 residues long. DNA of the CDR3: TGTGCCAGTAGTACGGTGGTCAGCTCTGGAAACACCATATATTTT. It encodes CASSTVVSSGNTIYF. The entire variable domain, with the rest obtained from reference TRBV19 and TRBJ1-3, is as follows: DGGITQSPKYLFRKEGQNVTLSCEQNLNHDAMYWYRQDPGQGLRLIYYSQIVNDFQKGDIAEGYSVSREKKESFPLTVTSAQKNPTAFYLCASSTVVSSGNTIYFGEGSWLTVV.

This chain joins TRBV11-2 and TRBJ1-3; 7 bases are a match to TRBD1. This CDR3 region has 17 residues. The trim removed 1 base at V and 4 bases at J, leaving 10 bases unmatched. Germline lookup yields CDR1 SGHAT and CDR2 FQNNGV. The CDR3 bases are TGTGCCAGCAGCTTAGTAGGGGGCTCAACAGGGGGAAACACCATATATTTT. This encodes CASSLVGGSTGGNTIYF.

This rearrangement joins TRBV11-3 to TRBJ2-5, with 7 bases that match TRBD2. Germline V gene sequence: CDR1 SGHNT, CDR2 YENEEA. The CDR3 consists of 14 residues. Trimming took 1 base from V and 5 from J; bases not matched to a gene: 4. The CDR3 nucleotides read TGTGCCAGCAGCTTAGCGGGGGGAGGGGAGACCCAGTACTTC. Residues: CASSLAGGGETQYF.

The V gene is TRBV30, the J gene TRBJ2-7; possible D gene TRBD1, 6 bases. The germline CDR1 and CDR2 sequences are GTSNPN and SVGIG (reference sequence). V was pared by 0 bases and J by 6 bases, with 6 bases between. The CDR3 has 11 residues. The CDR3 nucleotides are TGTGCCTGGAGTGTAGGGGGCGAGCAGTACTTC. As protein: CAWSVGGEQYF.

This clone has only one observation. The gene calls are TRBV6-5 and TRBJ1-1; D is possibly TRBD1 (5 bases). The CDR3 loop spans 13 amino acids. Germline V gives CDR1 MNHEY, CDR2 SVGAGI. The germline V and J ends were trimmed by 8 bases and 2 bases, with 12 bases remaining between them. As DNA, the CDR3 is TGTGCCAGCTCCCGGACACTTAACACTGAAGCTTTCTTT. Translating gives CASSRTLNTEAFF.